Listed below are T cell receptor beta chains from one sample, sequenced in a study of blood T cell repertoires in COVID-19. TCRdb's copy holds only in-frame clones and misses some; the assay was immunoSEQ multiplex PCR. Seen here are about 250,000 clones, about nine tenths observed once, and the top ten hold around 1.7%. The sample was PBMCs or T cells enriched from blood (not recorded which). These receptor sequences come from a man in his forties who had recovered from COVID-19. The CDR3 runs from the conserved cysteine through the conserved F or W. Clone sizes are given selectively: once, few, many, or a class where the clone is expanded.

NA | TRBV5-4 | CASGSIGQKRDEQFF
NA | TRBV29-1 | CSVSGFLGVDTQYF
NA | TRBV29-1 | CSGGTGRNTEAFF
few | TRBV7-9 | CASSLEGGLEQFF
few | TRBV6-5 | CATYSGTGPTYGYTF
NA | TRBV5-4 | CASSIGGRRAQETQYF
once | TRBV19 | CASSIRGGGETQYF
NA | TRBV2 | CASLLRGRGTVGELFF
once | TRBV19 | CASSGAAQETQYF
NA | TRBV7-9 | CASSFYQGVTYNSPLHF
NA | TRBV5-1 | CASRAGTASDSNQPQHF
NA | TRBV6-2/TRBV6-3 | CASTPDRGLSSTEAFF
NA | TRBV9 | CASSGDSQAF
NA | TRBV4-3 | CASSQDPWQGGYGTDTQYF
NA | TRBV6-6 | CASSYSIAARGTEAFF
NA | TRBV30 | CAWSRQGARSKNIQYF
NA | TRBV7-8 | CASSLHRGHTGELFF
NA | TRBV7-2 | CASSLESRGWETQYF
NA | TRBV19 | CASSIGPGGPNQPQHF
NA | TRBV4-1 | CASSQSNGSPTDTQYF
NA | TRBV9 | CASSLGTGHEPQHF
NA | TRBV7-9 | CASSGGRRGFHEQYF
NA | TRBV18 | CASSPREATNEKLFF
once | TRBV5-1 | CASSPVGEGKTDTQYF
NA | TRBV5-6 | CASSWGTGVRTDTQYF
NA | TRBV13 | CASSWGYPETQYF
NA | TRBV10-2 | CASRLAGNGEQYF
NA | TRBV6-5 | CASSYSSPDFYGYTF
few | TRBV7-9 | CATYRGRLNTEAFF
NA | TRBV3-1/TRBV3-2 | CASSQRELNIQYF
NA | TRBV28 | CASSWPGAGTNTGELFF
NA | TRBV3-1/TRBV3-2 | CASSLEAGAYNEQFF
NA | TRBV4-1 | CASSDRVNSPLHF